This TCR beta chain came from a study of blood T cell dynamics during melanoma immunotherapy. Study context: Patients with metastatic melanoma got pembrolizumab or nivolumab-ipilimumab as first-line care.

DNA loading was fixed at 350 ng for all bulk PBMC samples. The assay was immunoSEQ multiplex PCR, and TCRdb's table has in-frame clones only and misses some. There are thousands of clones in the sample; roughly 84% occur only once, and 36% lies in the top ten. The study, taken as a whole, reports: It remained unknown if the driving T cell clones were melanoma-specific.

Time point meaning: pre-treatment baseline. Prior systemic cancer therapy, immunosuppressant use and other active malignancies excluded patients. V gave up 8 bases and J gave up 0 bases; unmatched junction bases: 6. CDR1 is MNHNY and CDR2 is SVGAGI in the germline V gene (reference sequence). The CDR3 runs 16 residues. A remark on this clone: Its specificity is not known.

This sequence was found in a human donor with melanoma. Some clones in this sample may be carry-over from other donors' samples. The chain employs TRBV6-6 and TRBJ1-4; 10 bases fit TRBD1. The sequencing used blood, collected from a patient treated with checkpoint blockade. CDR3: CASLGTGEATNEKLFF. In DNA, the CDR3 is TGTGCCAGCCTTGGGACAGGGGAAGCAACTAATGAAAAACTGTTTTTT.